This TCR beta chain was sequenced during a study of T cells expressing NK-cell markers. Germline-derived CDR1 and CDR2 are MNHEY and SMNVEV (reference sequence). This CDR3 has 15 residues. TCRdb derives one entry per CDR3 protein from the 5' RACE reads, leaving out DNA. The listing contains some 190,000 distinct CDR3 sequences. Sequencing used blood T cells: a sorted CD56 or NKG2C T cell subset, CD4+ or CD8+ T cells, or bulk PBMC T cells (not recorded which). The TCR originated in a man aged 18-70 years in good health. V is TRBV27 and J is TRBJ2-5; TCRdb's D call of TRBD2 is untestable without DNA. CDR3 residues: CASSLRGLRQETQYF.